The clone carrying this T cell receptor beta chain was picked up a small number of times. The data stem from a study of brain metastases from non-small cell lung cancer. CDR3 length: 15 residues. J gave up 3 bases and V 7 bases, and 6 bases lay outside the gene matches. Germline V gene sequence: CDR1 SGHDT, CDR2 YYEEEE. Sequencing used immunoSEQ multiplex PCR; TCRdb keeps in-frame clones, though not all of them. Of some 1,400 clones listed, over 80% were seen once; the top ten hold around 20%. The clonotype was recovered from a donor aged 40 or over with non-small cell lung cancer. Sequenced material: tumor-adjacent normal tissue. The V gene is TRBV5-6, the J gene TRBJ2-2; 10 bases agree with TRBD1. The CDR3 reads CASASGTGDTGELFF. CDR3 in DNA: TGTGCCAGCGCCTCGGGGACAGGGGACACCGGGGAGCTGTTTTTT.